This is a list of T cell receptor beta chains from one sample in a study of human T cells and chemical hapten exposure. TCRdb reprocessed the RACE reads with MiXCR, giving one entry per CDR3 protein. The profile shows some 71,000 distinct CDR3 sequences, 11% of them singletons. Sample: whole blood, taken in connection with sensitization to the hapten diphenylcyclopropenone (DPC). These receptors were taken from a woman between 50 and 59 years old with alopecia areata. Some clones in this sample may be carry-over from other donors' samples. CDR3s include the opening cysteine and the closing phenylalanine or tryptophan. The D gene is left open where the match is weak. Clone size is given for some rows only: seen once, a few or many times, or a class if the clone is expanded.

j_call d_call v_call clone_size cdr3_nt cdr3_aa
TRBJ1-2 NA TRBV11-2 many TGTGCCAGCAGCTTTGGTTCCCAAAACTATGGCTACACCTTC CASSFGSQNYGYTF
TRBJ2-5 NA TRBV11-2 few TGTGCCAGCAGCTCCGGACATTGGACCCAGTACTTC CASSSGHWTQYF
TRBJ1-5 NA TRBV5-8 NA TGTGCCAGCAGCTTTGGCAGTCTCAATCAGCCCCAGCATTTT CASSFGSLNQPQHF
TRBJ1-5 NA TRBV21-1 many TGTGCCAGCAGCAAAATCGTCCTGACAGGTATTCAGCCCCAGCATTTT CASSKIVLTGIQPQHF
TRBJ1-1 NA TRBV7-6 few TGTGCCAGCAGCTTAGGGGGGGATGCTGAAGCTTTCTTT CASSLGGDAEAFF
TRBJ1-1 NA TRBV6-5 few TGTGCCAGCAGTTACTCAGGGTCGGCGGACACTGAAGCTTTCTTT CASSYSGSADTEAFF
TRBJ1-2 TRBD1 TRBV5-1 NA TGCGCCAGCCGGCCGGGACAGGGGATATCTGGCTACACCTTC CASRPGQGISGYTF
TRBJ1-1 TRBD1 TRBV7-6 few TGTGCCAGCAGCCTAAGACAGGGGGCCGAAGCTTTCTTT CASSLRQGAEAFF
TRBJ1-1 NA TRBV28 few TGTGCCAGCAGTTTCTCTACAAACACTGAAGCTTTCTTT CASSFSTNTEAFF
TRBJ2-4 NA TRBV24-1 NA TGTGCCACCAGTGAGTCCCCCGCCAAAAACATTCGGTACTTC CATSESPAKNIRYF
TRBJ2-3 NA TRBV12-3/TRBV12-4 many TGTGCCAGCAGTCTACCCCTCGGGATCCCCGGAACAGATACGCAGTATTTT CASSLPLGIPGTDTQYF
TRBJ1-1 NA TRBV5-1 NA TGCGCCAGCAGCTTGGTTGGTGGAATGAACACTGAAGCTTTCTTT CASSLVGGMNTEAFF
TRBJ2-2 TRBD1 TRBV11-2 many TGTGCCAGCAGCTACCCCCCGACAGGGGACCGCACCGGGGAGCTGTTTTTT CASSYPPTGDRTGELFF
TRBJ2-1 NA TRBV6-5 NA TGTGCCAGCCACCGAGGGCTAGCGCCTAACAATGAGCAGTTCTTC CASHRGLAPNNEQFF
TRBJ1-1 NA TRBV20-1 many TGCAGTGCCCCGTCTAGGGGGACTGAAGCTTTCTTT CSAPSRGTEAFF
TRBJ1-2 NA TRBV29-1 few TGCAGCGTTGGGAAAGCGAATGGCTACACCTTC CSVGKANGYTF
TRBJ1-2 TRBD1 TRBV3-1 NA TGTGCCAGCAGCCGGACAGGGGTTGATGGCTACACCTTC CASSRTGVDGYTF
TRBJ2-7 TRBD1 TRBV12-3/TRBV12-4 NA TGTGCCAGCAGTCCCGCCCCCGGGACAGCGCCCTACGAGCAGTACTTC CASSPAPGTAPYEQYF
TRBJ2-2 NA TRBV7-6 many TGTGCCAGCAGCCCCCGGACGGAAACGAACACCGGGGAGCTGTTTTTT CASSPRTETNTGELFF
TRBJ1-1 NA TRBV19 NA TGTGCCAGTAGTATGCTTCTGCGGAATACGAACACTGAAGCTTTCTTT CASSMLLRNTNTEAFF
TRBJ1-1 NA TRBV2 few TGTGCCAGCAGTGAACCAGGGACCACTGAAGCTTTCTTT CASSEPGTTEAFF
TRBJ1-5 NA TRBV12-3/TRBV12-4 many TGTGCCAGCAGTTTACAGGATCAGCCCCAGCATTTT CASSLQDQPQHF
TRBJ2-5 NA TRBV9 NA TGTGCCAACAGCGTAGCTAACGGACAAGAGACCCAGTACTTC CANSVANGQETQYF
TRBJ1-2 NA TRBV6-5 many TGTGCCAGCACCACTGGGGTAGGCTATGGCTACACCTTC CASTTGVGYGYTF
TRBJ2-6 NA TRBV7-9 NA TGTGCCAGCAGCCCTGGGAACTCTGGGGCCAACGTCCTGACTTTC CASSPGNSGANVLTF
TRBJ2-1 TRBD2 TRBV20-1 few TGCAGTGCTAGAGAGGGGGGGCTAGCGGGATCCAATGAGCAGTTCTTC CSAREGGLAGSNEQFF
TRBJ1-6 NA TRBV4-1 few TGCGCCAGCAGCCAAGATACCGGAGAGGCCCTCCACTTT CASSQDTGEALHF
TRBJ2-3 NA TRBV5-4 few TGTGCCAGCAGCTTGGCCTCGGCAGATACGCAGTATTTT CASSLASADTQYF
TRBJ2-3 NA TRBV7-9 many TGTGCCAGCAGCAAAGACTGGACCACAGATACGCAGTATTTT CASSKDWTTDTQYF
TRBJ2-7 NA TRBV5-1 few TGCGCCAGCAGCTTGGAGCCTACGGACTCCTACGAGCAGTACTTC CASSLEPTDSYEQYF
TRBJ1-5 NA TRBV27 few TGTGCCAGCAGTGCAGGGCCATATAGCAATCAGCCCCAGCATTTT CASSAGPYSNQPQHF
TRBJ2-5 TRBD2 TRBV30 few TGTGCCGGGAATAGCGGGAGTGGCGGAGAGACCCAGTACTTC CAGNSGSGGETQYF
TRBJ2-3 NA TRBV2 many TGTGCCAGCCTCGCAGAGGTGTCGTGGGCCGGGAATACGCAGTATTTT CASLAEVSWAGNTQYF
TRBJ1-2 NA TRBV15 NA TGTGCCACCAGCCAAGGGTCAAACTATGGCTACACCTTC CATSQGSNYGYTF
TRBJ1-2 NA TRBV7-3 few TGTGCCAGCAGCTTACGGGGAGGGGAAGGCTACACCTTC CASSLRGGEGYTF
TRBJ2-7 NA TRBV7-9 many TGTGCCAGCAGCTTTTCGTACGAGCAGTACTTC CASSFSYEQYF
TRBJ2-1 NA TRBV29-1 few TGCAGCGTTGGGACAGGACTAAGTGATGAGCAGTTCTTC CSVGTGLSDEQFF
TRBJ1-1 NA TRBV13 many TGTGCCAGCAGCTCCGCCCTGAACACTGAAGCTTTCTTT CASSSALNTEAFF
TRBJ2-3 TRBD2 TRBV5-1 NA TGCGCCAGCAGCTTGGAGGCTAGCGGATACACAGATACGCAGTATTTT CASSLEASGYTDTQYF
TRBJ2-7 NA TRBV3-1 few TGTGCCAGCAGCCAAGGGCAGTTCCCCTACGAGCAGTACTTC CASSQGQFPYEQYF
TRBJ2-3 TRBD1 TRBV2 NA TGTGCCAGCAGCGGACAGGGGGGAAGAGATACGCAGTATTTT CASSGQGGRDTQYF
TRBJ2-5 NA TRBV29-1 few TGCAGCGTTGATTCAGACAGACAAGAGACCCAGTACTTC CSVDSDRQETQYF
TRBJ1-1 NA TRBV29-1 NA TGCAGCTCTACGCGGGACACTGAAGCTTTCTTT CSSTRDTEAFF
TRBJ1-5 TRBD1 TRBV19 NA TGTGCCAGTAGTATACTCCGGGACAGGAATCAGCCCCAGCATTTT CASSILRDRNQPQHF
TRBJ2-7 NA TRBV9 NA TGTGCCAGCAGCTCAACCGAGGTCTCCTACGAGCAGTACTTC CASSSTEVSYEQYF
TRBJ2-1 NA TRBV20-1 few TGCAGTGCTAGAGACCCTGCGAGAGGGCGGTCCTACAATGAGCAGTTCTTC CSARDPARGRSYNEQFF
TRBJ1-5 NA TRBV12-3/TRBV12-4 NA TGTGCCAGCAGTTTAGCGCAGGATCGCCAGCCCCAGCATTTT CASSLAQDRQPQHF
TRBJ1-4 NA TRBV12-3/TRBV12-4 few TGTGCCAGCAGTTTATGGGGACCCCTCATGAAACTGTTTTTT CASSLWGPLMKLFF
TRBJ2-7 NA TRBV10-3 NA TGTGCCATCAGGCCGGGGGGCGGGTACGAGCAGTACTTC CAIRPGGGYEQYF
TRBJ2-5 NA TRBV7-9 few TGTGCCAGCAGCTTCCGCGGTCAAGAGACCCAGTACTTC CASSFRGQETQYF
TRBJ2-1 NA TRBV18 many TGTGCCAGCTCCCGACAACCGGGGCTAGCCACCTACAATGAGCAGTTCTTC CASSRQPGLATYNEQFF
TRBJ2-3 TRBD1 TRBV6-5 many TGTGCCAGCAGTCCCGAAGGACAGGGGGCTTGGGGCACAGATACGCAGTATTTT CASSPEGQGAWGTDTQYF
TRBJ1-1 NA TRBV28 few TGTGCCAGCAGTTTTAGGACTATTACCACTGAAGCTTTCTTT CASSFRTITTEAFF
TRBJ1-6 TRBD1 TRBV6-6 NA TGTGCCAGCGTAACCGGGACAGGGGGGTCACCCCTCCACTTT CASVTGTGGSPLHF
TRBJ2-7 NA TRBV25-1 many TGTGCCAGCAGTGATGGTACGCGAGACGAGCAGTACTTC CASSDGTRDEQYF
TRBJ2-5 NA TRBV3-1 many TGTGCCAGCAGCCAAGGCCAGGGGCTCGGAGAGACCCAGTACTTC CASSQGQGLGETQYF
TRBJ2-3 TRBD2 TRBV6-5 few TGTGCCAGCAGTTTCGGGGGGGCCTCCTTTCATTTTACGCAGTATTTT CASSFGGASFHFTQYF
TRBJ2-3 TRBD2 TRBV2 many TGTGCCAGCCTGCTAGCGGGATGGTCAGATACGCAGTATTTT CASLLAGWSDTQYF
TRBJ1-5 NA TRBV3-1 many TGTGCCAGCAGCCAAGGGCTACAGACCAATCAGCCCCAGCATTTT CASSQGLQTNQPQHF